One T cell receptor (beta chain) is described in this entry. As yet, its antigen is unknown. The germline V and J ends were trimmed by 3 bases and 4 bases, with 13 bases remaining between them. CDR1 is LNHDA and CDR2 is SQIVND in the germline V gene (reference sequence). This CDR3 comprises 15 residues. This sample was taken from a study of shared clonotypes between healthy human individuals. General observations from the study: A reduction in generation probabilities was seen for non-shared clonotypes relative to those shared by all four donors.

The protocol was immunoSEQ multiplex PCR, while the TCRdb copy is restricted to in-frame clones and leaves out a portion. The profile covers about 700,000 clones, with just over 90% appearing a single time and approximately 25% taken by the ten largest. CD45RO-negative, CCR7-positively selected cells formed the naive CD8 fraction, excluding terminally differentiated effector memory CD45RA+ cells. This chain joins TRBV19 and TRBJ2-1; maybe TRBD2 (6 bases). The sample comprised naive CD8+ T cells sorted from blood. This TCR derives from a young man in good health. DNA of the CDR3: TGTGCCAGTAGTATTCAGGCGGGGATGTACAATGAGCAGTTCTTC. Translation: CASSIQAGMYNEQFF.